One sample yielded the 5 T cell receptor beta chains listed below, sequenced in a study of glioma-infiltrating T cells after dendritic cell vaccination. The data were produced by immunoSEQ multiplex PCR, yet TCRdb's version contains in-frame clones alone and is incomplete. The data contain 45,000 to 50,000 clones, roughly 87% of them singletons. The sequencing used blood, collected before dendritic cell vaccination. Receptors originate from a human donor with glioblastoma.

J is TRBJ2-2 and V is TRBV2; TRBD1 might be the D (5 bases). V lost 1 base and J 4 bases, leaving 10 bases between the germline ends. The germline V gene has CDR1 SNHLY and CDR2 FYNNEI. This CDR3 is 15 amino acids long. The CDR3 sequence is CASSEEGRSTGELFF. CDR3 in DNA: TGTGCCAGCAGTGAAGAGGGGCGAAGCACCGGGGAGCTGTTTTTT.

This clone has just one count. The chain couples TRBV18 to TRBJ1-2; 8 nucleotides agree with TRBD1. CDR1 is KGHSH, CDR2 LQKENI, per germline. The CDR3 covers 14 residues. V shed 6 bases and J 4 bases; nucleotides not matched to a gene: 7. Written as DNA, the CDR3 is TGTGCCAGCTCTCAGACGGACAGGGCCTATGGCTACACCTTC. Its translation: CASSQTDRAYGYTF.

This clone came up a few times. The genes are TRBV6-6 and TRBJ1-2; TRBD1 agrees at 7 bases. The CDR3 covers 15 residues. The germline V gene has CDR1 MNHNY and CDR2 SVGAGI (reference sequence). The trim removed 1 base at V and 5 bases at J, leaving 7 bases unmatched. The CDR3 nucleotides are TGTGCCAGCAGTTACTTAAAGACAGGGTTTTATGGCTACACCTTC. This translates into CASSYLKTGFYGYTF.

V usage is TRBV15 and J usage is TRBJ1-1, with D uncertain. CDR1 and CDR2 (germline): LNHNV, YYDKDF (reference sequence). The CDR3 runs 15 residues. Trimming stripped 0 bases from V and 1 base from J, with 9 bases between. CDR3 region: CATSRDGEGNTEAFF. The CDR3 nucleotides are TGTGCCACCAGCAGAGATGGTGAGGGGAACACTGAAGCTTTCTTT.

The J gene is TRBJ2-7, the V gene TRBV5-1, with a weak D call TRBD2 (5 bases). This CDR3 has 16 amino acids. CDR1 and CDR2 (germline): SGHRS, YFSETQ. V was shortened by 2 bases and J by 3 bases, with 18 bases between the two germline ends. Here the CDR3 DNA reads TGCGCCAGCAGCTTTGGGCGGGCCAGCCCTAACTACGAGCAGTACTTC. Its translation: CASSFGRASPNYEQYF.